Listed below are T cell receptor beta chains from one sample, sequenced in a study of cytomegalovirus exposure and HLA in healthy donors. The method was immunoSEQ multiplex PCR; TCRdb's version includes in-frame clones alone and lacks a portion of them. Recorded for this sample: some 120,000 clones. Sequenced input: PBMCs. Receptors were obtained from a man aged 25 to 40 in good health and CMV-seronegative. The CDR3 runs from the conserved cysteine through the conserved F or W. The order of the fields is V gene, CDR3 length, J gene, D gene, CDR3 protein, CDR3 DNA. A D gene is named only where the DNA matches it firmly.

TRBV2,15,TRBJ2-7,TRBD1,CASRVGTGGTYEQYF,TGTGCCAGCAGAGTAGGGACAGGGGGCACCTACGAGCAGTACTTC
TRBV19,15,TRBJ1-2,TRBD1,CASSIFGTENYGYTF,TGTGCCAGTAGTATTTTCGGGACAGAAAACTATGGCTACACCTTC
TRBV25-1,16,TRBJ2-6,.,CASSGLQGTGANVLTF,TGTGCCAGCAGTGGCCTACAGGGTACTGGGGCCAACGTCCTGACTTTC
TRBV7-2,16,TRBJ2-2,.,CASSFGRVGITGELFF,TGTGCCAGCAGCTTTGGGCGAGTCGGTATCACCGGGGAGCTGTTTTTT
TRBV29-1,16,TRBJ2-1,TRBD2,CSVRPWTSGSGNEQFF,TGCAGCGTGAGACCTTGGACTAGCGGGAGTGGGAATGAGCAGTTCTTC
TRBV6-4,13,TRBJ1-4,.,CASSDAPGGKLFF,TGTGCCAGCAGTGACGCACCGGGGGGAAAACTGTTTTTT
TRBV19,15,TRBJ2-1,.,CASSPRGSSYNEQFF,TGTGCCAGTAGCCCTCGGGGGAGCTCCTACAATGAGCAGTTCTTC
TRBV10-3,14,TRBJ1-2,.,CAISEGARREGYTF,TGTGCCATCAGTGAAGGGGCCCGGAGGGAAGGCTACACCTTC
TRBV6-1,15,TRBJ2-1,.,CASSEALGKYNEQFF,TGTGCCAGCAGTGAAGCGCTAGGCAAATACAATGAGCAGTTCTTC
TRBV27,22,TRBJ2-2,.,CASRRRSNFELARTSGTGELFF,TGTGCCAGCCGGAGACGAAGTAATTTTGAACTAGCCCGTACCTCGGGGACCGGGGAGCTGTTTTTT
TRBV7-9,15,TRBJ2-5,TRBD2,CASSPGLAGEETQYF,TGTGCCAGCAGCCCGGGACTAGCGGGAGAAGAGACCCAGTACTTC
TRBV2,15,TRBJ1-2,.,CASSEQGFGDYGYTF,TGTGCCAGCAGTGAACAGGGCTTTGGGGACTATGGCTACACCTTC